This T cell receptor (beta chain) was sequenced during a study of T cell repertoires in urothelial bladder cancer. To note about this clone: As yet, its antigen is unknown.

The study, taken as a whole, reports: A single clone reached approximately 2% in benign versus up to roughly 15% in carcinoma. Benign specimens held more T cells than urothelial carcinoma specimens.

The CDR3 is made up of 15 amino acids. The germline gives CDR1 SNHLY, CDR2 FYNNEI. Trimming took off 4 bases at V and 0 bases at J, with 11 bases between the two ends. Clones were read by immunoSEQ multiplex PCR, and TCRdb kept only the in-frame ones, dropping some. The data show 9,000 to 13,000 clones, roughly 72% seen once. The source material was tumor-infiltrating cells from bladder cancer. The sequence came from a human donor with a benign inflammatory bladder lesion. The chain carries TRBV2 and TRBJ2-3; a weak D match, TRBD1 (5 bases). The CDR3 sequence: CASSGGRPSTDTQYF. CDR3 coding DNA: TGTGCCAGCAGTGGGGGCAGGCCTAGCACAGATACGCAGTATTTT.